The 28 T cell receptor beta chains presented below share a single source sample, sequenced in a study of patients and donors after allogeneic stem cell transplantation. MiXCR was run by TCRdb on the RT-PCR reads, yielding one entry per CDR3 protein. Of 150,000 to 250,000 distinct CDR3 sequences listed, around two fifths are singletons. Sequencing input: blood, either unsorted or a sorted T cell fraction (not recorded which). The receptors derive from a human donor who was either an allogeneic HSCT recipient or a stem cell or donor lymphocyte infusion donor (not recorded which). It is not recorded whose cells these are; they may come from a transplant donor.

The table lists this clonotype with a few counts. The chain couples TRBV4-3 to TRBJ1-5, with D possibly TRBD1 on 5 matching bases. CDR3 length: 15 residues. The germline gives CDR1 LGHNA, CDR2 YSLEER. Deletions cut 0 bases from V and 5 bases from J, with 11 bases between. CDR3 region: CASSQDPQDYQPQHF. Here the CDR3 DNA reads TGCGCCAGCAGCCAAGATCCACAGGATTATCAGCCCCAGCATTTT.

This clonotype came up a few times. The chain recombines TRBV7-6 with TRBJ1-1; TRBD1 is a possible D gene (6 bases). V was trimmed by 1 base and J by 3 bases, leaving 12 bases between them. Germline CDR1 reads SGHVS; CDR2 reads FNYEAQ. This CDR3 has 15 amino acids. CDR3 region: CASSLVPGEDTEAFF. The DNA for the CDR3 is TGTGCCAGCAGCTTAGTCCCAGGGGAGGACACTGAAGCTTTCTTT.

This clonotype has a handful of counts. The chain joins TRBV15 to TRBJ1-1; D call uncertain. Germline lookup yields CDR1 LNHNV and CDR2 YYDKDF (reference sequence). V was shortened by 3 bases and J by 1 base, with 6 bases between the two germline ends. The CDR3 extends over 13 amino acids. CDR3 region: CATSSQPNTEAFF. The CDR3 DNA reads TGTGCCACCAGCAGTCAGCCGAACACTGAAGCTTTCTTT.

The chain combines TRBV27 with TRBJ2-5; D may be TRBD2 (6 bases). There are 14 residues in the CDR3. CDR1 is MNHEY and CDR2 is SMNVEV in the germline V gene (reference sequence). V shed 2 bases and J shed 4 bases, with 11 bases lying between them. The CDR3 DNA follows: TGTGCCAGCAGTTTAGGATACGGGAGAGAGACCCAGTACTTC. It codes for CASSLGYGRETQYF.

The rearrangement joins TRBV7-3 to TRBJ2-2, with D unresolved. V dropped 2 bases and J dropped 5 bases, with 12 bases sitting between them. This CDR3 comprises 15 residues. Germline V lookup: CDR1 SGHTA, CDR2 FQGTGA. The CDR3 region has the DNA TGTGCCAGCAGCTTATCCCGCCCTGAAACCGGGGAGCTGTTTTTT. It encodes CASSLSRPETGELFF.

This chain connects TRBV12-3 or TRBV12-4 to TRBJ1-6; D gene ambiguous. Trimming cost V 3 bases and J 5 bases, with 11 bases left between them. The CDR3 runs 15 residues. The CDR3 is CASSFRQVHNSPLHF. The CDR3 DNA is TGTGCCAGCAGTTTCCGGCAGGTCCATAATTCACCCCTCCACTTT.

The V and J genes are TRBV4-2 and TRBJ2-1; the D gene is possibly TRBD1 (5 bases). The CDR3 spans 15 residues. Trimming took off 0 bases at V and 9 bases at J, with 15 bases between the two ends. Germline values: CDR1 LGHNA, CDR2 YNFKEQ. The CDR3 is CASSQDAGLPGEQFF. DNA for the CDR3: TGTGCCAGCAGCCAAGACGCAGGGTTGCCGGGTGAGCAGTTCTTC.

This chain joins TRBV4-2 and TRBJ2-7; 9 bases agree with TRBD1. The trim removed 0 bases at V and 3 bases at J, leaving 9 bases unmatched. The germline CDR1 and CDR2 sequences are LGHNA and YNFKEQ. The CDR3 runs 17 residues. The CDR3 sequence: CASSQDPTGQGFYEQYF. CDR3 coding DNA: TGTGCCAGCAGCCAAGATCCGACGGGACAGGGATTCTACGAGCAGTACTTC.

This clonotype came up once. The CDR3 here is CASSLDPYDNEQFF. The CDR3 coding sequence is TGTGCCAGCAGCTTAGACCCGTACGACAATGAGCAGTTCTTC. The chain is built from TRBV7-9 and TRBJ2-1, with D unclear. This CDR3 region has 14 residues. Germline V gives CDR1 SEHNR, CDR2 FQNEAQ (reference sequence). Trimming removed 1 base from V and 5 bases from J, with 9 bases in between.

V is TRBV10-3 and J is TRBJ2-4; D is uncertain. Germline values: CDR1 ENHRY, CDR2 SYGVKD. The V gene lost 11 bases and the J gene lost 6 bases, with 11 bases spanning the gap. CDR3 size: 11 residues. CDR3 DNA: TGTGCCTCAGGAGACGGAAACATTCAGTACTTC. Translating it yields CASGDGNIQYF.

This clonotype appeared a few times. V gene TRBV27 combines with J gene TRBJ1-1; no firm D call. Germline values: CDR1 MNHEY, CDR2 SMNVEV (reference sequence). The CDR3 totals 14 residues. The V gene lost 6 bases and the J gene lost 1 base, with 12 bases spanning the gap. The CDR3 here is CASREEGGNTEAFF. The CDR3 DNA follows: TGTGCCAGCAGGGAGGAGGGAGGGAACACTGAAGCTTTCTTT.

This clonotype was recorded a few times. The chain joins TRBV25-1 to TRBJ2-3; D is possibly TRBD1 (5 bases). The V end was cut by 3 bases, the J end by 4 bases, with 17 bases between. The CDR3 has 16 amino acids. Germline-derived CDR1 and CDR2 are MGHDK and SYGVNS. The CDR3: CASSDIDSFMADTQYF. The DNA for the CDR3 is TGTGCCAGCAGTGATATCGACAGCTTCATGGCAGATACGCAGTATTTT. The full variable domain, with the rest looked up from reference TRBV25-1 and TRBJ2-3, is EADIYQTPRYLVIGTGKKITLECSQTMGHDKMYWYQQDPGMELHLIHYSYGVNSTEKGDLSSESTVSRIRTEHFPLTLESARPSHTSQYLCASSDIDSFMADTQYFGPGTRLTVL.

The rearrangement links TRBV5-1 to TRBJ2-7; TRBD1 aligns across 8 bases. Trimming cost V 1 base and J 2 bases; bases outside gene matches: 5. The CDR3 has 15 amino acids. Per the germline V gene, CDR1 is SGHRS and CDR2 is YFSETQ. CDR3 sequence (DNA): TGCGCCAGCAGCTTGTCCGAGACAGGGGCCTACGAGCAGTACTTC. Its protein product is CASSLSETGAYEQYF.

This clonotype was counted only a few times. This chain connects TRBV9 to TRBJ2-2, with D perhaps assigned TRBD1 or TRBD2 (5 bases each). V was shortened by 1 base and J by 5 bases, with 6 bases between the two germline ends. The CDR3 is made up of 13 amino acids. CDR1 is SGDLS and CDR2 is YYNGEE in the germline V gene. CDR3 bases: TGTGCCAGCAGCGTATGGGGGACCGGGGAGCTGTTTTTT. Residues: CASSVWGTGELFF.

The chain's CDR3 is CASSYSGRFDNEQFF. For the CDR3, the DNA is TGTGCCAGCAGTTACTCAGGGCGTTTCGACAATGAGCAGTTCTTC. The V call is TRBV6-5, the J call TRBJ2-1; D is ambiguous. Trimming took 0 bases from V and 5 from J, leaving 11 bases between them. This CDR3 has 15 residues. Germline-derived CDR1 and CDR2 are MNHEY and SVGAGI.

The chain recombines TRBV12-3 or TRBV12-4 with TRBJ2-1, with 14 bases matching TRBD2. With V trimmed by 6 bases and J by 9 bases, 10 bases remained unmatched. The CDR3 length is 16 residues. CDR3: CASSYMGLAGEGEQFF. DNA of the CDR3: TGTGCCAGCAGCTATATGGGACTAGCGGGAGAGGGTGAGCAGTTCTTC.

The chain links TRBV28 to TRBJ1-1; 9 nucleotides align to TRBD1. CDR1 is MDHEN, CDR2 SYDVKM, per germline. The CDR3 is 17 amino acids. Losses at the gene ends were 2 bases for V and 8 bases for J; bases not matched to a gene: 15. CDR3 coding DNA: TGTGCCAGCAGTTTAGAAGCCTACAGGGGGCCTTCTTCCGAAGCTTTCTTT. Its protein is CASSLEAYRGPSSEAFF.

Only one count was recorded for this clonotype. The chain combines TRBV9 with TRBJ2-1; 10 nucleotides line up with TRBD2. CDR3 length: 18 residues. Germline V gene sequence: CDR1 SGDLS, CDR2 YYNGEE. J was trimmed by 4 bases and V by 2 bases; bases with no gene match: 12. The DNA of the CDR3 is TGTGCCAGCAGCGTGAGTTTGGATACTAGCGGGAATTACAATGAGCAGTTCTTC. Translated: CASSVSLDTSGNYNEQFF.

There are a few counts of this clonotype. The gene calls are TRBV6-4 and TRBJ2-2; D is perhaps TRBD2 (6 bases). The CDR3 is 15 residues long. Germline values: CDR1 MRHNA, CDR2 SNTAGT. With 5 bases removed from V and 4 bases from J, the gap between germline ends came to 14 bases. In DNA, the CDR3 is TGTGCCAGCAGTCCGGAGGGTTTAGGCACCGGGGAGCTGTTTTTT. Translation gives CASSPEGLGTGELFF.

This chain joins TRBV7-9 and TRBJ1-5; D possibly corresponds to TRBD1 (5 bases). Germline-derived CDR1 and CDR2 are SEHNR and FQNEAQ (reference sequence). The V end was cut by 4 bases, the J end by 6 bases, with 13 bases between. CDR3 size: 14 residues. CDR3: CASSSGVDGQPQHF. CDR3 coding DNA: TGTGCCAGCAGCTCGGGGGTCGACGGTCAGCCCCAGCATTTT.

The chain carries TRBV28 and TRBJ2-4, with 10 bases identical to TRBD1. Unmatched junction bases numbered 7, after V lost 8 bases and J lost 6 bases. Per germline, CDR1 MDHEN and CDR2 SYDVKM. This CDR3 region has 14 residues. CDR3 in DNA: TGTGCCAGCCACCCCCGGGACAGGGGAAACATTCAGTACTTC. It translates to CASHPRDRGNIQYF.

In its sample, this clonotype was seen a few times. The rearrangement links TRBV28 to TRBJ1-1, with 9 bases lining up with TRBD1. There are 16 residues in the CDR3. Losses at the gene ends were 5 bases for V and 4 bases for J; bases not matched to a gene: 11. Germline V gene data show CDR1 as MDHEN and CDR2 as SYDVKM. CDR3 nucleotides: TGTGCCAGCAGTACCGCCGGGACAGGGATTAGCACTGAAGCTTTCTTT. Its protein is CASSTAGTGISTEAFF. Looking up the rest from reference TRBV28 and TRBJ1-1 gives the full variable domain: DVKVTQSSRYLVKRTGEKVFLECVQDMDHENMFWYRQDPGLGLRLIYFSYDVKMKEKGDIPEGYSVSREKKERFSLILESASTNQTSMYLCASSTAGTGISTEAFFGQGTRLTVV.

The chain employs TRBV6-2 or TRBV6-3 and TRBJ2-2; TRBD1 aligns across 7 bases. Germline-derived CDR1 and CDR2 are MNHEY and SVGEGT. The CDR3 runs to 17 residues. V lost 8 bases and J lost 4; bases outside the gene matches: 16. CDR3 in amino acids: CASGPLPPGTATGELFF. The CDR3 DNA follows: TGTGCCAGCGGCCCCTTACCCCCCGGGACAGCCACCGGGGAGCTGTTTTTT.

CDR3 in DNA: TGTGCCAGCAGCGTAGTTAGCACAGATACGCAGTATTTT. Translating gives CASSVVSTDTQYF. The chain combines TRBV9 with TRBJ2-3; D is uncertain. V was trimmed by 0 bases and J by 0 bases, leaving 2 bases between them. Germline assignment: CDR1 SGDLS and CDR2 YYNGEE. The CDR3 consists of 13 residues.

The V call is TRBV5-1, the J call TRBJ2-7, with 8 bases fitting TRBD2. This CDR3 has 14 amino acids. Germline lookup yields CDR1 SGHRS and CDR2 YFSETQ. The V segment lost 0 bases and the J segment 3 bases; nucleotides outside the gene matches: 2. Here the CDR3 DNA reads TGCGCCAGCAGCTTGGAGGGACTAGACTACGAGCAGTACTTC. Translation: CASSLEGLDYEQYF.

To note about this clonotype: At one boundary the junction diverges from the germline segment, which might be a read error. The chain combines TRBV5-6 with TRBJ1-5; no clear D. Germline CDR1 is SGHDT and CDR2 is YYEEEE. The CDR3 covers 15 residues. CDR3 in DNA: TGCGCCAGCAGCTCCGGACCGGCTCGCAATCAGCCCCAGCATTTT. As protein: CASSSGPARNQPQHF.

CDR3 residues: CASSLETPTLAGRRSDTQYF. The CDR3 region has the DNA TGTGCCAGCAGCTTAGAGACCCCAACACTAGCGGGACGCCGCTCAGATACGCAGTATTTT. The chain is built from TRBV7-2 and TRBJ2-3; 10 bases map to TRBD2. The trim removed 1 base at V and 4 bases at J, leaving 17 bases unmatched. CDR1 is SGHTA and CDR2 is FQGNSA in the germline V gene. The CDR3 totals 20 residues.

The chain links TRBV4-2 to TRBJ1-5; no clear D. V dropped 3 bases and J dropped 5 bases, with 14 bases sitting between them. CDR1 LGHNA and CDR2 YNFKEQ come from the germline V gene. The CDR3 contains 15 residues. The CDR3 spells CASSHREGEDQPQHF. The CDR3 DNA follows: TGTGCCAGCAGCCATCGCGAGGGCGAGGATCAGCCCCAGCATTTT.